Listed below are T cell receptor beta chains from one sample, sequenced in a study of cytomegalovirus exposure and HLA in healthy donors. Assay used: immunoSEQ multiplex PCR; TCRdb lists only in-frame clones, some missing. The table includes 70,000 to 95,000 clones, over 65% detected once. Material: PBMCs. Receptors were obtained from a man over 45 in good health and CMV-seronegative. CDR3s include the opening cysteine and the closing phenylalanine or tryptophan. The D gene is left open where the match is weak. Expanded clones are given a class, and other clones once, few, many or no size at all.

>.|TRBJ2-7|.|TRBV7-9
TGTTCCAGCAGCAGCGGACTGGTCTACGAGCAGTACTTC
CSSSSGLVYEQYF
>.|TRBJ2-3|once|TRBV4-2
TGTGCCAGCAGTAGGGGCCGGTCGGGGGAGGGCACAGATACGCAGTATTTT
CASSRGRSGEGTDTQYF
>TRBD1|TRBJ1-2|few|TRBV6-1
TGTGCCAGCAGTGAATCTTGGTCAGGGGGCTATGGCTACACCTTC
CASSESWSGGYGYTF
>TRBD2|TRBJ2-7|.|TRBV6-5
TGTGCCAGCAGCCTGCTAGCGGGGGCGCCCTACGAGCAGTACTTC
CASSLLAGAPYEQYF
>.|TRBJ1-5|.|TRBV6-5
TGTGCCAGCAGCCGATGGGCCGGCAATCAGCCCCAGCATTTT
CASSRWAGNQPQHF
>.|TRBJ1-4|once|TRBV4-1
TGCGCCAGCAGCCTCGACTCGGTCAATGAAAAACTGTTTTTT
CASSLDSVNEKLFF
>TRBD1|TRBJ1-6|.|TRBV5-4
TGTGCCAGCAGCAGGGCGACAGGGATTAATTCACCCCTCCACTTT
CASSRATGINSPLHF
>.|TRBJ2-7|.|TRBV14
TGTGCCAGCAGCCAAGGACAGGTCAGCAAGTACGAGCAGTACTTC
CASSQGQVSKYEQYF
>.|TRBJ2-3|few|TRBV5-6
TGTGCCAGCAGTTACGACAAGGTCGGCACAGATACGCAGTATTTT
CASSYDKVGTDTQYF
>.|TRBJ1-1|.|TRBV15
TGTGCCACCAGCAGTGACTGGGGGGTCACTGAAGCTTTCTTT
CATSSDWGVTEAFF